A selection of T cell receptor beta chains follows, all from one sample in a study of blood T cell repertoires in COVID-19. Sequencing used immunoSEQ multiplex PCR; TCRdb keeps in-frame clones, though not all of them. The sample has fewer than 65,000 clones, around 80% seen once. The source material was peripheral blood. The receptors stem from a man aged 70 or older with acute or convalescent COVID-19. CDR3s leave out the opening cysteine and the closing phenylalanine or tryptophan. Each record gives: J gene, V gene, clone size, CDR3 protein. Clone size is given for some rows only: seen once, a few or many times, or a class if the clone is expanded.

TRBJ2-2	TRBV27	-	ASSLSHPRAGELF
TRBJ1-4	TRBV5-1	-	ASSLVGATNEKLF
TRBJ2-1	TRBV12-3/TRBV12-4	-	ASRAGPEQF
TRBJ2-5	TRBV5-1	-	ASSLGRDKETQY
TRBJ2-6	TRBV27	once	ASSWQGGGANVLT
TRBJ2-7	TRBV2	-	ASGDILSYEQY
TRBJ2-3	TRBV10-3	-	AISESTSGRPDTQY
TRBJ2-3	TRBV7-9	-	ASSLSDRGTDTQY
TRBJ2-7	TRBV19	-	ASSTGSYEQY
TRBJ1-3	TRBV5-1	-	ASSIWEGGNTIY
TRBJ2-5	TRBV28	-	ASSLSRPRDREEQY
TRBJ2-2	TRBV24-1	-	ATSGGGTGELF
TRBJ2-5	TRBV28	few	AMGKLGPMARRETQY
TRBJ1-1	TRBV19	-	ASRYSMNTEAF
TRBJ1-3	TRBV12-3/TRBV12-4	once	ASSSPGITIY
TRBJ2-5	TRBV2	-	ASRSLLGLAGGFQETQY
TRBJ2-7	TRBV6-4	-	ASSDNPLGLARSYEQY
TRBJ2-7	TRBV6-6	-	ASSPDPPDTQTYEQY
TRBJ2-5	TRBV5-1	-	ASTEGERGETQY
TRBJ1-1	TRBV5-1	medium-sized	ASSVGTEGEAF
TRBJ2-7	TRBV5-6	-	ASSLGGQRYEQY
TRBJ1-2	TRBV6-6	-	ASSYENRVPGYT
TRBJ2-7	TRBV14	-	ASSQDPDRVYEQY
TRBJ2-5	TRBV5-6	-	ASSPWGYPKETQY
TRBJ1-1	TRBV7-6	few	ASSLGQYTEAF
TRBJ2-7	TRBV6-5	few	ASSPTYGVREQY
TRBJ2-2	TRBV19	-	ASTVAGTGGSGELF